This T cell receptor (beta chain) was sequenced for a study of T cells in Graves' hyperthyroidism and ophthalmopathy. Study results and caveats: In validation, the model predicted ophthalmopathy. These predictions came a median roughly six months before onset.

Comments on this clonotype: Its target is unknown.

TCR beta CDR3 regions were amplified from RNA. A set of HTBI primers served as the primers for a first-round RT-PCR of the TCR CDR3. TCRdb called the multiplex PCR reads again in MiXCR, with one record for every CDR3 protein. The data show some 400,000 distinct CDR3 sequences, 11% to 15% seen once. This CDR3 comprises 16 residues. Trimming pared 1 base from V and 0 bases from J, leaving 10 bases between. The germline CDR1 and CDR2 sequences are SGHNT and YENEEA. It was uncontrolled infection, other autoimmune disease, pregnancy or lactation that excluded patients. From approximately 9.5 ml of fresh peripheral blood, PBMCs were isolated.

This sequence originates from a woman aged 55-69 years with Graves' hyperthyroidism. Sequences were obtained from blood. V gene TRBV11-3 combines with J gene TRBJ1-3; D ambiguous. CDR3 amino acids: CASSLAGRSSGNTIYF. CDR3 in DNA: TGTGCCAGCAGCTTAGCTGGACGAAGCTCTGGAAACACCATATATTTT.